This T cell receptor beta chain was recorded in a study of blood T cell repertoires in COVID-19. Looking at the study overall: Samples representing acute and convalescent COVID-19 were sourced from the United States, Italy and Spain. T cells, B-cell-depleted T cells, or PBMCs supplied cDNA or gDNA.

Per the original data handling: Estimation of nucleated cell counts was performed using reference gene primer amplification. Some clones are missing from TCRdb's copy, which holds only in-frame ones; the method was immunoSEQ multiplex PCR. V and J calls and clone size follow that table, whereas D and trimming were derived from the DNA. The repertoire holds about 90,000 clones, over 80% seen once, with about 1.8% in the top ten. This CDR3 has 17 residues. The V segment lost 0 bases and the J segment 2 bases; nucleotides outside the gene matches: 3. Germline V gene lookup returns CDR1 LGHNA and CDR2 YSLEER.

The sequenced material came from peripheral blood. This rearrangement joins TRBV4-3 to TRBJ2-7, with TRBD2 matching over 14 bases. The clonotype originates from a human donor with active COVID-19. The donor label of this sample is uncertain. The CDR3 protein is CASSQDGTSGGAYEQYF. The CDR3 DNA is TGCGCCAGCAGCCAAGATGGGACTAGCGGGGGAGCCTACGAGCAGTACTTC.